The 9 T cell receptor beta chains reported below all come from one sample, sequenced in a study of blood T cell repertoires in COVID-19. Sequencing was performed with immunoSEQ multiplex PCR; in TCRdb, only in-frame clones are kept and a portion is missing. Here the sample spans more than 110,000 clones, around 80% being singletons. Sample: peripheral blood. All receptors come from a woman older than 75 in a cohort sampled during active or convalescent COVID-19.

This chain connects TRBV6-1 to TRBJ2-5; D is unresolved. The CDR3 has 13 residues. Germline assignment: CDR1 MNHNS and CDR2 SASEGT. The V end was cut by 1 base, the J end by 7 bases, with 10 bases between. CDR3 residues: CASSEGAPGTQYF. The CDR3 DNA follows: TGTGCCAGCAGTGAAGGCGCCCCGGGGACCCAGTACTTC.

The genes are TRBV7-8 and TRBJ2-1, with D possibly TRBD1 on 6 matching bases. The ends were cut back, 1 base at V and 10 bases at J, with 17 bases in the middle. In germline, CDR1 is SGHVS, CDR2 FQNEAQ. This CDR3 is 15 amino acids long. This CDR3 is CASSLGTWAGAEQFF. The CDR3, as DNA: TGTGCCAGCAGCTTAGGGACTTGGGCAGGGGCGGAGCAGTTCTTC.

This chain uses TRBV2 with TRBJ1-6; no clear D gene. This CDR3 is built from 13 residues. The germline V gene has CDR1 SNHLY and CDR2 FYNNEI. V lost 4 bases, J lost 5 bases, and 6 bases lay in between. Written as DNA, the CDR3 is TGTGCCAGCAGTGTTGCGGATAATTCACCCCTCCACTTT. Amino acids: CASSVADNSPLHF.

Of note for this clone: Other nucleotide sequences in the sample specify the same CDR3. The chain has TRBV2 and TRBJ1-1; D may be TRBD1 (6 bases). CDR3 length: 13 amino acids. V was pared by 4 bases and J by 4 bases, with 10 bases between. Germline CDR1 and CDR2: SNHLY and FYNNEI. The CDR3 DNA sequence: TGTGCCAGCAGTGGCCAGGGGCTCACTGAAGCTTTCTTT. Its protein product is CASSGQGLTEAFF.

V gene TRBV2 combines with J gene TRBJ2-4; the D is unclear. CDR3 length equals 15 residues. CDR1 SNHLY and CDR2 FYNNEI come from the germline V gene. Trimming took off 6 bases at V and 1 base at J, with 13 bases between the two ends. The CDR3 DNA follows: TGTGCCAGCAGCCGAGAGATGTTGGCCAAAAACATTCAGTACTTC. Its protein is CASSREMLAKNIQYF.

V and J are TRBV6-5 and TRBJ1-3; 7 bases line up with TRBD1. Germline CDR1 MNHEY, CDR2 SVGAGI. The CDR3 has 15 amino acids. Losses at the gene ends were 7 bases for V and 3 bases for J; bases not matched to a gene: 9. The CDR3 DNA reads TGTGCCAGCAAGAAGACAGGGAAGAGTGGAAACACCATATATTTT. Protein product: CASKKTGKSGNTIYF.

The rearrangement uses TRBV3-1 (or the pseudogene TRBV3-2) and TRBJ2-2, with a tentative D call TRBD1 (5 bases). The V end was cut by 1 base, the J end by 7 bases, with 7 bases between. The CDR3 loop spans 13 amino acids. The germline V gene has CDR1 LGHDT and CDR2 YNNKEL (reference sequence). CDR3 amino acids: CASSQVQGGELFF. The CDR3, as DNA: TGTGCCAGCAGCCAAGTGCAGGGCGGGGAGCTGTTTTTT.

The chain is built from TRBV10-3 and TRBJ1-6, with 8 positions matching TRBD1. This CDR3 is built from 14 residues. Germline trimming cut 9 bases from V and 5 bases from J; bases unmatched to any gene: 6. Germline V gives CDR1 ENHRY, CDR2 SYGVKD. The CDR3 is CAIRAQGDNSPLHF. CDR3 bases: TGTGCCATACGAGCACAGGGGGATAATTCACCCCTCCACTTT.

The rearrangement joins TRBV20-1 to TRBJ2-1, with 9 nucleotides matching TRBD2. This CDR3 contains 15 residues. V dropped 3 bases and J dropped 6; count of bases not matched to a gene: 9. Germline lookup yields CDR1 DFQATT and CDR2 SNEGSKA (reference sequence). CDR3 amino acids: CSASDAGGPSNEQFF. The CDR3 DNA sequence: TGCAGTGCTAGTGATGCGGGGGGGCCGAGCAATGAGCAGTTCTTC.